This T cell receptor (beta chain) was identified during a study of cytomegalovirus exposure and HLA in healthy donors (dated by TCRdb to between 2016 and 2019). General notes on the study: According to an earlier analysis of a few hundred of the donors, 150 million to 200 million T cells yielded roughly 110 million unique TCR beta sequences and 250 to 350 Gb of sequence data. An early release covering roughly 580 HLA-typed donors comprised approximately 290 gigabases of sequencing data and roughly 86 million unique TCR sequences. Among the roughly 430 genotyped donors, 75% to 90% belonged to the genetic ancestry cluster associated with self-reported Caucasian donors. The study aimed to test whether signatures of past pathogen exposure could be identified by cataloging public T cell receptors. Using immunosequencing, the study profiled T cell repertoires from 666 subjects and related those repertoires to cytomegalovirus serostatus. Besides the first cohort of 500 to 700 subjects, a separate validation cohort made up of roughly 130 different subjects was used. High-throughput TCR immunosequencing, statistical association of individual TCRs with disease status, and machine learning were combined to predict cytomegalovirus infection status. A later analysis re-examined previously published TCR beta repertoires from several hundred donors and added high-resolution HLA genotyping to investigate patterns of TCR occurrence. Rather than using new phenotypic data, the later analysis identified candidate immune exposures from TCR beta sequences and from how often those sequences occurred across donors. An earlier analysis of around 640 of the donors used high-throughput TCR beta sequencing to judge whether each TCR beta V gene segment behaved as functional or pseudogenic. Donor age, sex, ethnicity and CMV serostatus were compiled alongside the repertoire data. Genome-wide SNP genotypes for about 65% of the roughly 700 donors were used in a later genetic analysis, which treated that subset as a discovery cohort. All discovery cohort repertoires had been generated on a single sequencing platform. HLA typing included class I and class II loci at four-digit resolution. The number of typed donors differed by locus: about 620-630 for A, B, C, DRB1 and DQB1; some 500 for DQA1; some 610 for DPA1; and 400 to 480 for DPB1. About 5 DR-DQ haplotypes were handled as single units for association and clustering, since linkage in the cohort was strong. On average, 235,054 unique TCR beta nucleotide sequences were sequenced per donor among more than 350 genotyped donors of the cohort, with about 19% of those sequences being non-productive.

In total, approximately 700 healthy bone marrow donors made up the cohort. Cohort members were all nominally healthy when sampled, although unrecorded immune exposures were likely present. The donor tested CMV seronegative and was one of the 352 seronegative cohort members. Every donor gave a peripheral blood sample, and the peripheral blood mononuclear cells from that sample were used for TCR beta sequencing. The Qiagen DNeasy Blood Extraction Kit was used to extract genomic DNA from the blood cell samples. To prepare the library, the immunoSEQ multiplex PCR assay was applied. For the multiplex PCR, a mixture combining 60 forward primers for TCR Vbeta segments and 13 reverse primers for TCR Jbeta segments was used. The CDR3 region of rearranged TCR beta genes was amplified from genomic DNA by a multiplex PCR assay. Amplified TCR beta libraries were sequenced as 87-base-pair reads on the Illumina HiSeq System. In the paper's pipeline: Across the roughly 700 repertoires, a later analysis counted 60 million to 90 million unique TCR beta chains, some 11 million of which were shared by at least two donors. A nearest-neighbor algorithm error-corrected the raw reads and collapsed the reads into unique sequences, merging closely related sequences to remove PCR and sequencing errors. V, D and J gene segments were assigned by aligning CDR3 sequences to IMGT reference sequences. For a sequence to be retained, at least a six-nucleotide match to both a V gene segment and a J gene segment was required. Rearrangements were classified as productive when the CDR3 lacked stop codons and remained in frame with V and J, and all other rearrangements were classified as non-productive. Following IMGT convention, CDR3 was defined as the stretch from the second conserved V-encoded cysteine to the conserved J-encoded phenylalanine. The earlier analysis of about 530 of the donors excluded any sequence lacking an unambiguous match to a single V gene segment. In an earlier analysis of roughly 600 of the donors, a V segment was called functional when productive rearrangements were above 56.7%, and segregating when the standard deviation between donors exceeded 5%. A statistical classification framework was built for diagnosing cytomegalovirus status from the catalog of TCR beta chain sequences. In a later analysis, TCR nucleotide sequences were compared against IMGT/GENE-DB human TR gene sequences so that V and J genes could be assigned. The TCRdist pipeline was used in a later analysis to assign CDR3 sequences and most-parsimonious VDJ recombination scenarios. In a later analysis, each TCR beta chain was defined by its CDR3 amino acid sequence together with its V-gene family, and reads lacking a unique V-gene family were excluded. In a later analysis, approximately 590 highly shared, low-generation-probability nucleotide sequences were removed to address suspected cross-contamination and a sequencing artifact. In a later analysis, a clonal expansion index was calculated for each public chain from normalized within-repertoire ranks of inferred template counts. Generation probabilities in a later analysis came from a VDJ recombination model fitted to out-of-frame rearrangements, and those results were checked against IGoR. In a later analysis, hypergeometric tests were used to score TCR-TCR, TCR-HLA and TCR-CMV co-occurrence, with a repertoire-size bias correction applied to TCR pairs. To estimate false discovery rates, a later analysis permuted the HLA or CMV assignments 20 times. In a later analysis, co-occurring TCRs were grouped with DBSCAN, and TCRdist sequence similarity was added when clustering was performed within HLA-allele-positive subsets. Repertoires with fewer than 30,000 or more than 120,000 public chains, plus five repertoires with anomalous nucleotide sharing, were excluded from co-occurrence clustering. TCRdb limited this immuneACCESS table to in-frame rearrangements with V and J called. A share of clones is missing; checked studies link under half to unresolved V genes, and the rest is unexplained. V, J and clone size are taken as reported in that table, and D and trimming were inferred from the DNA itself. For this sample there are around 180,000 clones; approximately 88% appear just once. The ten largest clones capture 0.95% to 1.5% of the sample.

As concerns this clone: It has no known antigen specificity. No base-level quality is on record; no much larger clone is a single base apart.

Study-wide findings and limitations: In a later analysis, TCR association rates were found to vary across HLA loci, with the most associated TCRs seen for DRB1 alleles and the fewest for HLA-C alleles. In a later genetic analysis, fewer N-insertions in productive TCRs were reported among donors in an Asian-associated ancestry cluster than the roughly 700-donor mean. CMV serostatus was the only immune exposure information available for the cohort. The earlier analysis of approximately 540 of the donors excluded about 16 rarely observed V segments, including chromosome 9 orphons, because counts were too low. The sequencing pipeline was judged likely to have produced a cluster of highly shared sequence variants as a technical artifact. A later analysis found that most CMV-associated TCR beta chains appeared HLA-restricted, with HLA associations seemingly driven largely by CMV exposure. Sequencing depth was assumed to be roughly uniform across donors in the presence/absence analyses, though that assumption may not hold. A few of the identified cytomegalovirus-associated TCR beta chains were confirmed in vitro to be specific for cytomegalovirus antigens. In a later analysis, HLA-associated TCR beta chains were found to be more clonally expanded and to have lower generation probabilities than equally common non-associated chains. A later analysis reported that several top co-occurrence clusters appeared linked to parvovirus B19, influenza, CMV and Epstein-Barr virus. Most TCR sequences were seen in very few donors, while some public TCRs were found in many individuals. Assigning TCR associations to individual alleles was difficult when HLA alleles, especially DR and DQ, strongly co-occurred. In both the original and validation cohorts, the classifier was reported to diagnose cytomegalovirus status with high specificity and sensitivity. Some IMGT-functional V segments, including TRBV6-2 and TRBV6-3, could not be distinguished by the 87-base-pair reads and were therefore excluded. It was suggested by the authors that the approach could potentially be generalized to other disease states and immunological phenotypes. A further reported finding was that TCR beta sequences accurately predicted the HLA-A and HLA-B alleles for most subjects in the first cohort. V-gene and J-gene trimming of TCR beta chains was associated with a missense DCLRE1C variant in a later genetic analysis, and the association was replicated in an independent cohort. In this cohort, only TCR beta chains were sequenced, and detectable features were limited by the absence of alpha or paired-chain data. Because HLA typing was unavailable for some donors at each locus, only the typed subset was used in association tests. The study listed 150 to 200 TCR beta chains as associated with cytomegalovirus. A later analysis associated 17,000 or so TCR beta sequences with specific HLA alleles at a false discovery rate of 0.05. In an earlier analysis of some 640 of the donors, most TCR beta V segments were observed in productive rearrangements about 87% or about 30% of the time, broadly matching IMGT annotations. Linkage disequilibrium might explain the correlated functional status among segregating V segments, but an unknown experimental factor could not be ruled out.

CDR1 is given as PRHDT and CDR2 as FYEKMQ, both from the germline V gene (reference sequence). The V end loses 5 bases and the J end loses 2 bases, and a stretch of 13 bases separates them. The cysteine opens and the phenylalanine closes a CDR3 of 14 amino acids. Solely the CDR3 DNA is kept, with 42 bases framed from the first base. This clonotype originated in a boy aged 2 to 10 in good health and CMV-seronegative. The sample was PBMCs. Rearrangement joined TRBV13 to TRBJ2-7; perhaps TRBD1 is the D gene, with 5 bases matching. The DNA sequence follows: TGTGCCAGCAGCGCAAGAGACAGTACCTACGAGCAGTACTTC. It codes for CASSARDSTYEQYF.